The 28 T cell receptor beta chains reported below all come from one sample, sequenced in a study of blood T cells in healthy people across ages. Alongside a J-beta primer mix, a sample-barcoded 5' primer served in a second PCR lasting 7 to 11 cycles. TCRdb reanalysed the 5' RACE reads using MiXCR and keeps one entry per CDR3 protein. The data show 550,000 to 800,000 distinct CDR3 sequences, with approximately 30% seen just once and less than 20% held by the top ten. Sequencing was carried out using blood. All receptors derive from a woman older than 75 in good health.

Many counts were recorded for this clonotype. The chain couples TRBV7-9 to TRBJ1-2, with 7 bases that match TRBD1. The germline CDR1 and CDR2 sequences are SEHNR and FQNEAQ (reference sequence). V shed 3 bases, J shed 6 bases, and the junction held 7 bases outside the gene matches. The CDR3 extends over 14 amino acids. The CDR3 sequence: CASSFRQGVDGYTF. CDR3 sequence (DNA): TGTGCCAGCAGCTTCCGGCAGGGGGTGGATGGCTACACCTTC.

The sample holds many counts of this clonotype. The junction does not match germline at one end; this may be a read error. The chain is built from TRBV7-7 and TRBJ2-7; no firm D call. Germline values: CDR1 SSHAT, CDR2 FNYEAQ (reference sequence). The CDR3 extends over 16 amino acids. This chain's CDR3 is CASSSRLGWSSYEQYF. DNA for the CDR3: TGTGCTAGCAGCTCCCGGTTAGGGTGGAGCTCCTACGAGCAGTACTTC. Based on the CDR3 plus reference TRBV7-7 and TRBJ2-7, the full variable domain is GAGVSQSPRYKVTKRGQDVTLRCDPISSHATLYWYQQALGQGPEFLTYFNYEAQPDKSGLPSDRFSAERPEGSISTLTIQRTEQRDSAMYRCASSSRLGWSSYEQYFGPGTRLTVT.

The table lists this clonotype with many counts. V is TRBV27 and J is TRBJ1-2; D not certain. The CDR3 covers 14 residues. The V gene lost 0 bases and the J gene lost 8 bases, with 13 bases spanning the gap. The germline gives CDR1 MNHEY, CDR2 SMNVEV (reference sequence). The CDR3 protein is CASSLSAGISGYTF. The DNA of the CDR3 is TGTGCCAGCAGTTTATCAGCGGGGATCAGCGGCTACACCTTC.

The chain joins TRBV15 to TRBJ1-2; 7 bases are a match to TRBD1. CDR3 length: 16 amino acids. CDR1 and CDR2 from the germline V gene are LNHNV and YYDKDF (reference sequence). The V and J ends lost 1 base and 8 bases, in that order; junction bases with no gene match: 13. CDR3 nucleotides: TGTGCCACCAGCAGAGGAAATACAGGGGTCGCATGGGGCTACACCTTC. Amino acids: CATSRGNTGVAWGYTF.

This clonotype has more than one count but fewer than ten. A much bigger clone sits one base away, suggesting this may be a read error. The chain has TRBV29-1 and TRBJ1-2, with 7 bases identical to TRBD1. CDR1 and CDR2 from the germline V gene are SQVTM and ANQGSEA. The CDR3 runs to 12 residues. The V and J ends lost 4 bases and 4 bases, in that order; junction bases with no gene match: 3. DNA of the CDR3: TGCAGCGTTGTGGCAGGGGGCTATGGCTACACCTTC. Translating gives CSVVAGGYGYTF.

This clonotype appeared a few times. This sequence joins TRBV5-4 and TRBJ1-1, with D maybe TRBD1 (5 bases). Germline V lookup: CDR1 SGHNT, CDR2 YYREEE (reference sequence). The V end was cut by 4 bases, the J end by 8 bases, with 9 bases between. CDR3 length: 11 amino acids. The CDR3 nucleotides read TGTGCCAGCAGCAAGGGGAAGGAAGCTTTCTTT. Residues: CASSKGKEAFF.

This clonotype was recorded many times. V gene TRBV2 combines with J gene TRBJ2-1, with D unclear. Germline lookup yields CDR1 SNHLY and CDR2 FYNNEI. The CDR3 extends over 13 amino acids. Trimming left V 4 bases short and J 8 bases short, with 12 bases between. CDR3 region: CASSVPSFDEQFF. The CDR3 nucleotides read TGTGCCAGCAGTGTCCCCTCGTTCGATGAGCAGTTCTTC.

This clonotype was detected ten times or more. The J gene is TRBJ2-4, the V gene TRBV5-1; D might be TRBD1 (6 bases). The CDR3 runs to 18 residues. The V end lost 4 bases, the J end lost 1 base, and 21 bases lay between the germline ends. The V gene's germline CDR1 is SGHRS and CDR2 YFSETQ. CDR3 residues: CASSPEDRPRGAKNIQYF. In nucleotides, the CDR3 is TGCGCCAGCAGCCCGGAGGACAGACCCCGAGGTGCCAAAAACATTCAGTACTTC. The full variable domain, completed using reference TRBV5-1 and TRBJ2-4, is KAGVTQTPRYLIKTRGQQVTLSCSPISGHRSVSWYQQTPGQGLQFLFEYFSETQRNKGNFPGRFSGRQFSNSRSEMNVSTLELGDSALYLCASSPEDRPRGAKNIQYFGAGTRLSVL.

There are many counts of this clonotype. The chain combines TRBV24-1 with TRBJ2-1; 7 nucleotides agree with TRBD1. The CDR3 length is 14 residues. V lost 11 bases, J lost 2 bases, and 8 bases stayed unmatched. The germline V gene has CDR1 KGHDR and CDR2 SFDVKD. The CDR3 protein is CANSTGYAYNEQFF. In DNA, the CDR3 is TGTGCCAACTCGACAGGGTACGCCTACAATGAGCAGTTCTTC.

The V call is TRBV14, the J call TRBJ1-6, with 7 bases lining up with TRBD1. V trimming: 2 bases; J trimming: 9 bases; junction bases outside the gene matches: 7. The CDR3 contains 15 residues. Germline V gives CDR1 SGHDN, CDR2 FVKESK. CDR3 nucleotides: TGTGCCAGCAGCCAAAAGCAGGGGGGTAGTTCACCCCTCCACTTT. Protein: CASSQKQGGSSPLHF. Full variable domain (rest looked up from reference TRBV14 and TRBJ1-6): EAGVTQFPSHSVIEKGQTVTLRCDPISGHDNLYWYRRVMGKEIKFLLHFVKESKQDESGMPNNRFLAERTGGTYSTLKVQPAELEDSGVYFCASSQKQGGSSPLHFGNGTRLTVT.

Concerning this clonotype: A much larger clonotype is one base distant, so this may be a read error. CDR3 residues: CATSSAGVRGSPLHF. CDR3 DNA: TGTGCCACCAGCTCCGCTGGCGTCCGGGGCTCACCCCTCCACTTT. The chain uses TRBV15 and TRBJ1-6, with D possibly TRBD1 on 5 matching bases. The germline V gene encodes CDR1 LNHNV and CDR2 YYDKDF (reference sequence). The CDR3 is made up of 15 amino acids. V was clipped by 5 bases and J by 10 bases, with 18 bases between them.

The genes are TRBV4-2 and TRBJ2-7; TRBD2 matches at 9 bases. Germline CDR1 and CDR2: LGHNA and YNFKEQ. This CDR3 region has 13 residues. CDR3 coding DNA: TGTGCGACGTCCAGCGGGAGGTCCTACGAGCAGTACTTC. This codes for CATSSGRSYEQYF.

This clonotype has at least ten counts. V usage is TRBV5-6 and J usage is TRBJ2-5, with TRBD1 matching over 7 bases. Trimming at V came to 4 bases and at J to 5 bases, leaving 8 bases not matched to a gene. Germline V lookup: CDR1 SGHDT, CDR2 YYEEEE. This CDR3 has 14 residues. In nucleotides, the CDR3 is TGTGCCAGCAGCCAAACACAGGGGTCTGAGACCCAGTACTTC. Its translation: CASSQTQGSETQYF.

At least ten counts were recorded for this clonotype. The rearrangement uses TRBV4-1 and TRBJ1-2; 7 bases align to TRBD1. The CDR3 extends over 12 amino acids. Germline V lookup: CDR1 MGHRA, CDR2 YSYEKL. Trimming removed 0 bases from V and 13 bases from J; junction bases left unmatched: 5. The CDR3 DNA follows: TGCGCCAGCAGCCAAGATTGGGGACAGTTCACCTTC. It translates to CASSQDWGQFTF.

This clonotype has a count of ten or more. This chain links TRBV5-5 with TRBJ2-1; D remains unclear. Per germline, CDR1 SGHKS and CDR2 YYEKEE (reference sequence). V was pared by 1 base and J by 5 bases, with 13 bases between. This CDR3 spans 15 amino acids. CDR3 nucleotides: TGTGCCAGCAGCTTGTGGGCAGACCAGGACAATGAGCAGTTCTTC. Its translation: CASSLWADQDNEQFF.

Ten or more counts support this clonotype. The rearrangement uses TRBV7-2 and TRBJ1-1; D perhaps matches TRBD1 (5 bases). The length of the CDR3 is 15 residues. Trimming took 1 base from V and 2 from J, leaving 11 bases between them. Germline CDR1 SGHTA, CDR2 FQGNSA. The CDR3 reads CASSLEGTANTEAFF. The DNA for the CDR3 is TGTGCCAGCAGCTTAGAAGGGACTGCCAACACTGAAGCTTTCTTT.

This chain connects TRBV2 to TRBJ2-1, with TRBD2 matching over 7 bases. Trimming cost V 4 bases and J 3 bases; bases outside gene matches: 3. The CDR3 consists of 14 residues. Per germline, CDR1 SNHLY and CDR2 FYNNEI. CDR3 loop: CASSVSGIYNEQFF. CDR3 nucleotides: TGTGCCAGCAGTGTAAGCGGGATCTACAATGAGCAGTTCTTC.

Many counts were recorded for this clonotype. This chain uses TRBV5-1 with TRBJ2-5; 15 bases map to TRBD2. From germline, CDR1 is SGHRS and CDR2 YFSETQ. J gave up 8 bases and V 4 bases, and 3 bases lay outside the gene matches. The CDR3 is 14 residues long. CDR3 sequence reads: CASSTGLAGGTQYF. CDR3 DNA: TGCGCCAGCAGCACGGGACTAGCGGGGGGCACCCAGTACTTC.

This clonotype was picked up a small number of times. This clone may be a read error of a much larger clone one base away. The V and J genes are TRBV3-1 and TRBJ2-5; D ambiguous. This CDR3 spans 12 amino acids. Per germline, CDR1 LGHDT and CDR2 YNNKEL (reference sequence). The CDR3 bases are TGTGCCAGCGGCCAAGATTCGAAGACCCAGTACTTC. This translates into CASGQDSKTQYF.

The chain recombines TRBV20-1 with TRBJ2-1; D is unclear. This CDR3 is built from 14 residues. Germline V lookup: CDR1 DFQATT, CDR2 SNEGSKA (reference sequence). V dropped 5 bases and J dropped 3 bases, with 14 bases sitting between them. For the CDR3, the DNA is TGCAGTGCTGCCTCACCGCCGGGCTACAATGAGCAGTTCTTC. Protein product: CSAASPPGYNEQFF.

This clonotype occurred a few times. The chain combines TRBV27 with TRBJ2-2; D not resolved. This CDR3 has 14 residues. CDR1 and CDR2 (germline): MNHEY, SMNVEV (reference sequence). The V end lost 1 base, the J end lost 1 base, and 4 bases lay between the germline ends. This CDR3 is CASSLFRNTGELFF. CDR3 nucleotides: TGTGCCAGCAGTTTATTTCGGAACACCGGGGAGCTGTTTTTT.

The V call is TRBV28, the J call TRBJ1-5; D may be TRBD1 (5 bases). V was clipped by 8 bases and J by 1 base, with 15 bases between them. CDR1 MDHEN and CDR2 SYDVKM come from the germline V gene. This CDR3 is built from 15 residues. For the CDR3, the DNA is TGTGCCAGCCAGGGAGAGGGGTCGAGCAATCAGCCCCAGCATTTT. This encodes CASQGEGSSNQPQHF.

This clonotype was detected a few times. The chain employs TRBV7-9 and TRBJ1-6; D ambiguous. Between the trimmed V and J ends, which lost 1 base and 9 bases, there was a span of 10 bases. This CDR3 is built from 14 residues. The germline V gene has CDR1 SEHNR and CDR2 FQNEAQ (reference sequence). The CDR3 nucleotides are TGTGCCAGCAGCTTAGAGAGGAAGGGTTCACCCCTCCACTTT. Its translation is CASSLERKGSPLHF.

This clonotype was counted between two and nine times. At one end the junction does not follow the germline gene, possibly because of a read error. The chain is built from TRBV6-6 and TRBJ2-3, with 10 bases aligning to TRBD2. The CDR3 has 16 amino acids. Per the germline V gene, CDR1 is MNHNY and CDR2 is SVGAGI (reference sequence). CDR3 bases: TGTACCAGCAGTTACTCAAGCGGGGGGGCGACAGATACGCAGTATTTT. Residues: CTSSYSSGGATDTQYF.

The rearrangement uses TRBV7-8 and TRBJ1-1; D not resolved. Germline loops: CDR1 SGHVS, CDR2 FQNEAQ. The CDR3 is 15 amino acids. Trimming took off 1 base at V and 4 bases at J, with 13 bases between the two ends. The DNA of the CDR3 is TGTGCCAGCAGCTTAGATCCGGGTTTTGGCACTGAAGCTTTCTTT. Translated: CASSLDPGFGTEAFF.

The table lists this clonotype with many counts. The V call is TRBV7-3, the J call TRBJ2-1, with D unclear. Trimming shortened V by 5 bases and J by 3 bases, and 17 bases separated the two germline ends. The CDR3 sequence is 16 residues long. CDR1 SGHTA and CDR2 FQGTGA come from the germline V gene. The CDR3, as DNA: TGTGCCAGCAGCCCCTCGACTCGAACGCTCTACAATGAGCAGTTCTTC. It yields the protein CASSPSTRTLYNEQFF.

This clonotype has at least ten counts. J is TRBJ2-5 and V is TRBV3-1, with 11 bases lining up with TRBD1. This CDR3 is built from 16 residues. The V gene end was trimmed by 4 bases and the J gene end by 5 bases; junction bases not matched to a gene: 9. Germline assignment: CDR1 LGHDT and CDR2 YNNKEL (reference sequence). The CDR3 is CASSLRTGGLMETQYF. CDR3 DNA: TGTGCCAGCAGCCTTCGGACAGGGGGCTTGATGGAGACCCAGTACTTC.

This rearrangement joins TRBV20-1 to TRBJ1-5; D is ambiguous. Trimming took off 6 bases at V and 7 bases at J, with 16 bases between the two ends. Germline CDR1 is DFQATT and CDR2 is SNEGSKA (reference sequence). The CDR3 consists of 13 residues. The CDR3 region has the DNA TGCAGTGCCCCTCGCCCGGGCGGCCAGCCCCAGCATTTT. It specifies CSAPRPGGQPQHF.